The clone carrying this T cell receptor (beta chain) has more than one count but fewer than ten. Its antigen is unidentified. Unmatched junction bases numbered 7, after V lost 1 base and J lost 5 bases. Germline values: CDR1 SGHAT, CDR2 FQNNGV. CDR3 length: 17 residues. PCR primers comprised 60 Vbeta and 13 Jbeta primers. The table came from immunoSEQ multiplex PCR; TCRdb's copy has only in-frame clones and leaves some out. In the table there are 90,000 to 120,000 clones, around 80% of which are singletons. The data originate from a study of cytomegalovirus exposure and HLA in healthy donors. General study points: A missense variant in DCLRE1C was later tied to TCR beta V- and J-gene trimming. In a later analysis, HLA-C alleles had the fewest associated TCRs, DRB1 alleles the most. The listing of roughly 160 TCR beta chains classed them as cytomegalovirus-associated. A previous analysis found most TCR beta V segments productive roughly 87% or roughly 30% of the time.

Sequencing used PBMCs. This TCR was sampled from a man aged 25 to 40 in good health and CMV-seropositive. The rearrangement joins TRBV11-2 to TRBJ2-7; 14 bases align to TRBD2. The CDR3 region has the DNA TGTGCCAGCAGCTTAGCGGGGAGACTAGCGGGGGGGAACGAGCAGTACTTC. Translation gives CASSLAGRLAGGNEQYF.